This record covers a single T cell receptor (beta chain). Its target is not known. A sample-barcoded 5' primer and a J-beta primer mix were used in a second PCR of about 6 to 11 cycles. Every individual sample yielded 3 million or more paired-end reads (each containing CDR3). One entry per CDR3 protein, called by TCRdb with MiXCR from the 5' RACE reads. The top ten clones hold about 26% of a sample with some 780,000 distinct CDR3 sequences, roughly 56% of them seen once. This entry is derived from a study of blood T cells in healthy people across ages. The overall study: Researchers report that template switching captured about one barcoded beta molecule per two T cells. Study-wide results and caveats: Long-lived donors had more naive CD4+ cells and higher diversity than aged donors.

Germline values: CDR1 MDHEN, CDR2 SYDVKM. The V and J ends lost 5 bases and 3 bases, in that order; junction bases with no gene match: 9. CDR3 length: 17 residues. This TCR was sampled from a man aged 35-49 years in good health. The chain links TRBV28 to TRBJ2-1, with 11 positions matching TRBD2. Sequencing was done on a sample of blood. DNA for the CDR3: TGTGCCAGCAGTCCGATAGCGGGAGGGCAGTACTACAATGAGCAGTTCTTC. Translation: CASSPIAGGQYYNEQFF. Full variable domain (missing parts from reference TRBV28 and TRBJ2-1): DVKVTQSSRYLVKRTGEKVFLECVQDMDHENMFWYRQDPGLGLRLIYFSYDVKMKEKGDIPEGYSVSREKKERFSLILESASTNQTSMYLCASSPIAGGQYYNEQFFGPGTRLTVL.